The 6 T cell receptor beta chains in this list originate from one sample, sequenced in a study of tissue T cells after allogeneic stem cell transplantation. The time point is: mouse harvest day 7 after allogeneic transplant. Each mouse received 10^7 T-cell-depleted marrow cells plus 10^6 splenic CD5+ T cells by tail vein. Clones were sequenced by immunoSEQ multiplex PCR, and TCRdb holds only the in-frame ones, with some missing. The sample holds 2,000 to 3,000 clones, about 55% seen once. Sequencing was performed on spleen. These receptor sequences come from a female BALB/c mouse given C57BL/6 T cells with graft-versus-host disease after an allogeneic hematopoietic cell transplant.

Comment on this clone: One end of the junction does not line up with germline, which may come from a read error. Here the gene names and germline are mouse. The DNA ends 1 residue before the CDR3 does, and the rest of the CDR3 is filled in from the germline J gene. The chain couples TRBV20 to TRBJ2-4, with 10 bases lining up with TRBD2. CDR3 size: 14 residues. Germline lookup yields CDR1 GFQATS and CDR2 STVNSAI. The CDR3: CGAGDWGSQNTLYF. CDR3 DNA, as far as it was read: TGTGGTGCTGGGGACTGGGGAAGTCAAAACACCTTGTAC.

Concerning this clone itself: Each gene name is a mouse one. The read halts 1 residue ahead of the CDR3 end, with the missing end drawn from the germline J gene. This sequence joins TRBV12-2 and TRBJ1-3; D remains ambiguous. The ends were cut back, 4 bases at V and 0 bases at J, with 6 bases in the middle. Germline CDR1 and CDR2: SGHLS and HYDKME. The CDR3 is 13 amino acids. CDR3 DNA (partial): TGTGCCAGCTCCCTCAATTCTGGAAATACGCTCTAT. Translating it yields CASSLNSGNTLY. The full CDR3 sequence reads CASSLNSGNTLYF.

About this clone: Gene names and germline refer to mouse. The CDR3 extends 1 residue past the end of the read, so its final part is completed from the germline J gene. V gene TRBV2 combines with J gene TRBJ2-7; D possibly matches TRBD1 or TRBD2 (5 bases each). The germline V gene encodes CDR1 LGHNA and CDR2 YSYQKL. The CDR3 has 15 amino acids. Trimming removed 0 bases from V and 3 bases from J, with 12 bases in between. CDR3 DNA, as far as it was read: TGTGCCAGCAGCCAAGATCGAGGGGCGGGCTATGAACAGTAC. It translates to CASSQDRGAGYEQY. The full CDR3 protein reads CASSQDRGAGYEQYF.

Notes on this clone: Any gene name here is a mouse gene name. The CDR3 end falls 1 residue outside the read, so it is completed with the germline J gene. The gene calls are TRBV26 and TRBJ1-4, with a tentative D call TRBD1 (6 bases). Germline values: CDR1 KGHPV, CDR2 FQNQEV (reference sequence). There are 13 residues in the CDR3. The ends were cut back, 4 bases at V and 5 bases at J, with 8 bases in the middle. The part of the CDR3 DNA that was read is TGTGCCAGCAGTCAGGACAGAAACGAAAGATTATTT. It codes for CASSQDRNERLF. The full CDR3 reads CASSQDRNERLFF.

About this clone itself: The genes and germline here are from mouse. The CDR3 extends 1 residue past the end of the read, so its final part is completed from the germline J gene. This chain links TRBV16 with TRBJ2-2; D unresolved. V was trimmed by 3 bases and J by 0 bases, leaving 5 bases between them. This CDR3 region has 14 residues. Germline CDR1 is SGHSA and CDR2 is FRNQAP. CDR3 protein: CASSLTPNTGQLYF. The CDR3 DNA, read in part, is TGTGCAAGCAGCTTGACACCAAACACCGGGCAGCTCTAC.

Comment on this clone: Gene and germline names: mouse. CDR3 DNA (partial): TGTGCCAGCAGTATACAGGGCGGTCAAAACACCTTGTAC. Translation: CASSIQGGQNTLY. The whole CDR3 region reads CASSIQGGQNTLYF. The chain couples TRBV26 to TRBJ2-4, with D possibly being TRBD1 (6 bases). Read sequence stops 1 residue before the CDR3 end, and the germline J gene provides the missing end. This CDR3 contains 14 residues. Germline V lookup: CDR1 KGHPV, CDR2 FQNQEV (reference sequence). With 5 bases removed from V and 1 base from J, the gap between germline ends came to 10 bases. The complete variable domain, with remaining parts taken from reference TRBV26 and TRBJ2-4, reads NSKVIQTPRYLVKGQGQKAKMRCIPEKGHPVVFWYQQNKNNEFKFLINFQNQEVLQQIDMTEKRFSAECPSNSPCSLEIQSSEAGDSALYLCASSIQGGQNTLYFGAGTRLSVL.